A single sample gave rise to the 7 T cell receptor beta chains below, sequenced in a study of T cell clonality in common variable immunodeficiency. Libraries were prepared by immunoSEQ multiplex PCR; TCRdb keeps only in-frame clonotypes and omits some of them. This sample shows 57,000 or so clones and no singletons; over 1.5% rests with the ten largest. The specimen was peripheral blood mononuclear cells. These receptors all stem from a person aged 18-70 years in good health.

With regard to this clone: The read stops 3 residues short of the end of the CDR3; the missing end is completed from the germline J gene. The chain couples TRBV20-1 to TRBJ2-3; 7 bases line up with TRBD1. Germline V gene data show CDR1 as DFQATT and CDR2 as SNEGSKA (reference sequence). This CDR3 contains 15 residues. Partial CDR3 DNA: TGCAGTGCTAGCGGTGGACAGGAAAATGAAGAGACG. The encoded protein is CSASGGQENEET. The complete CDR3 sequence is CSASGGQENEETQYF.

The table lists this clone with many counts. Sequencing ends 3 residues short of the CDR3 end; the germline J gene provides the rest. The rearrangement uses TRBV18 and TRBJ1-1; a possible D gene is TRBD1 (6 bases). V lost 0 bases, J lost 4 bases, and 21 bases lay in between. Looked up from germline, CDR1 is KGHSH and CDR2 is LQKENI. The CDR3 extends over 18 amino acids. The CDR3 loop reads CASSPPGAREGLATEAFF. The covered CDR3 bases are TGTGCCAGCTCACCACCGGGGGCCAGGGAGGGTTTAGCCACTGAA.

This clone was recorded at least ten times. The read finishes 3 residues shy of the CDR3 end, and the germline J gene is used to complete it. The rearrangement links TRBV29-1 to TRBJ2-5; 8 positions match TRBD2. Germline V CDR1 and CDR2: SQVTM, ANQGSEA. The CDR3 extends over 14 amino acids. V lost 6 bases to trimming and J lost 5 bases; unmatched junction nucleotides: 11. The CDR3 DNA, read in part, is TGCAGCGTCGGGGGGGGGAGAGGCATGGAGACC. This encodes CSVGGGRGMET. The CDR3 as a whole reads CSVGGGRGMETQYF.

This clone was observed many times. The read terminates 3 residues ahead of where the CDR3 ends, so the germline J gene completes it. The gene calls are TRBV2 and TRBJ1-4; no firm D call. The germline V gene has CDR1 SNHLY and CDR2 FYNNEI. V gave up 5 bases and J gave up 0 bases, with 10 bases separating them. CDR3 length equals 15 residues. The CDR3 DNA, read in part, is TGTGCCAGCAGTCCCCCCCGTGCAACTAATGAAAAA. Amino acids: CASSPPRATNEK. The full CDR3 is CASSPPRATNEKLFF.

This clone was seen many times. The read terminates 3 residues before the CDR3 end, so the remaining end is supplied by the germline J gene. The chain carries TRBV6-1 and TRBJ2-7, with TRBD2 matching over 8 bases. V shed 3 bases and J 6 bases; nucleotides not matched to a gene: 7. The CDR3 length is 14 residues. CDR1 MNHNS and CDR2 SASEGT come from the germline V gene. Incomplete CDR3 DNA: TGTGCCAGCAGTGATCCCGGGACTAGTGCCGAG. It encodes CASSDPGTSAE. The whole CDR3 reads CASSDPGTSAEQYF.

This clone came up many times. Read coverage stops 3 residues before the CDR3 terminus; the germline J gene supplies the remainder. The chain combines TRBV29-1 with TRBJ1-2, with 10 positions matching TRBD1. The CDR3 extends over 13 amino acids. With V trimmed by 6 bases and J by 2 bases, 3 bases remained unmatched. CDR1 and CDR2 from the germline V gene are SQVTM and ANQGSEA. CDR3 protein: CSVLTGGNYGYTF. CDR3 DNA (partial): TGCAGCGTACTGACAGGGGGCAACTATGGC.

This clone has a count of ten or more. The read ends 3 residues shy of where the CDR3 ends; the end is completed using the germline J gene. The chain has TRBV5-1 and TRBJ2-1; 8 bases line up with TRBD2. There are 14 residues in the CDR3. The germline gives CDR1 SGHRS, CDR2 YFSETQ. The V and J ends lost 0 bases and 6 bases, in that order; junction bases with no gene match: 2. The CDR3 here is CASSLDSGGNEQFF. Incomplete CDR3 DNA: TGCGCCAGCAGCTTGGACAGCGGGGGCAATGAG.